This note documents a single T cell receptor beta chain sequence. The CDR3 length is 15 residues. Germline CDR1 and CDR2: KGHSH and LQKENI. Deletions cut 3 bases from V and 8 bases from J, with 16 bases between. The data belong to a study of technical replicates of blood from four donors. Clones were read by immunoSEQ multiplex PCR, and TCRdb kept only the in-frame ones, dropping some. This sample has some 89,000 clones, with about 95% found just once. The sequence derives from a human donor in good health. Source material: T cells isolated from PBMCs. J is TRBJ1-4 and V is TRBV18; D is possibly TRBD1 (6 bases). CDR3 nucleotide sequence: TGTGCCAGCTCACCGGGCAGGGGTCCTTACGAAAAACTGTTTTTT. Its translation is CASSPGRGPYEKLFF.